This T cell receptor (beta chain) is drawn from a study of human T cells and chemical hapten exposure. Study conclusions and caveats: Clustering by CDR3 similarity yielded significantly more large clusters from expanded TCRs than controls. DPC sensitization did not alter TCRs above 1 in 1000 frequency.

Each CDR3 protein gets one entry after TCRdb re-called the RACE reads with MiXCR. The data contain 140,000 or so distinct CDR3 sequences, over 9.5% of them seen just once; the ten biggest clones take up 1.1% to 1.5%. Time point here: patch test 2, 6 weeks after DPC sensitization. Treatment described: therapeutic diphenylcyclopropenone sensitization with weekly scalp DPC. Blood draws came before every patch-test application. This clonotype was counted a few times. What it recognizes is unknown. The sequence came from a woman between 45 and 65 years old with alopecia areata. Some clones in this sample may be carry-over from other donors' samples. Sequenced here: whole blood, sampled in connection with sensitization to the hapten diphenylcyclopropenone (DPC).

The CDR3: CASSQEKRQNYGYTF. The CDR3 nucleotides are TGCGCCAGCAGCCAAGAAAAGCGGCAGAACTATGGCTACACCTTC. The V gene is TRBV4-1, the J gene TRBJ1-2; D remains unclear. With 0 bases removed from V and 2 bases from J, the gap between germline ends came to 10 bases. Germline-derived CDR1 and CDR2 are MGHRA and YSYEKL. The CDR3 contains 15 residues.